Sequencing of this T cell receptor (beta chain) was carried out in a study of graft-versus-host responses after intestinal transplantation. Across the study: Isolated intestinal, liver-intestinal, or multivisceral transplants had been given to the recipients.

V was pared by 6 bases and J by 5 bases, with 5 bases of the junction left unmatched. This CDR3 contains 13 residues. Germline V gives CDR1 WSHSY, CDR2 SAAADI. Here immunoSEQ multiplex PCR was the method, and the copy in TCRdb shows in-frame clones only, minus some. This table has approximately 9,800 clones, roughly 38% appearing once. The sample holds a few counts of this clone. Plating of some 200,000 CFSE-labeled responder cells was done together with some 200,000 irradiated, violet-dye-labeled stimulator cells. CD3+CD4+ and CD3+CD8+ responders that were proliferating and CFSE-low were sorted post-reaction.

The sample consisted of alloreactive CD8+ T cells from a mixed lymphocyte reaction culture, taken before intestinal transplant. The subset here: CFSE-low proliferating T cells sorted from roughly 6-day pre-transplant mixed lymphocyte reaction (GvH or HvG direction). The clonotype originates from a human patient who received an intestinal transplant. The chain has TRBV10-2 and TRBJ2-5; 8 nucleotides agree with TRBD2. CDR3 protein: CASSRRLAETQYF. Written as DNA, the CDR3 is TGCGCCAGCAGCCGAAGACTAGCGGAGACCCAGTACTTC.